The subject of this entry is one T cell receptor (beta chain). The data were produced by immunoSEQ multiplex PCR, yet TCRdb's version contains in-frame clones alone and is incomplete. The table includes about 140,000 clones, 60% to 80% detected once. Germline assignment: CDR1 LGHNA and CDR2 YNFKEQ. This CDR3 is 15 amino acids long. Trimming stripped 0 bases from V and 3 bases from J, with 8 bases between. The sample comes from a study of blood T cell repertoires in COVID-19. The receptor comes from a man between 60 and 75 years old who had recovered from COVID-19. This rearrangement joins TRBV4-2 to TRBJ1-4; possibly TRBD1 for D (6 bases). What was sequenced was peripheral blood. Written as DNA, the CDR3 is TGTGCCAGCAGCCAAGATCACAGGGCTAATGAAAAACTGTTTTTT. This sequence encodes CASSQDHRANEKLFF.